The TCR beta chain described here comes from a study of blood T cell repertoires in COVID-19. As for the study in general: The United States, Italy and Spain were the sources of the acute and convalescent COVID-19 samples. The cDNA or gDNA used as material had been derived from T cells, B-cell-depleted T cells, or PBMCs.

Original data processing: From reference gene primer amplification, estimates of nucleated cell counts were derived. Libraries were prepared by immunoSEQ multiplex PCR; TCRdb keeps only in-frame clonotypes and omits some of them. That table furnishes V, J and clone size, whereas the DNA furnished D and trimming. Among just over 250,000 clones listed, 88% were seen once. The CDR3 sequence is 15 residues long. Looked up from germline, CDR1 is SGHRS and CDR2 is YFSETQ. With 3 bases removed from V and 1 base from J, the gap between germline ends came to 12 bases. The rearrangement links TRBV5-1 to TRBJ2-3; TRBD1 is a possible D gene (5 bases). The sample was peripheral blood. The receptor comes from a man in his fifties or sixties who had recovered from COVID-19. The CDR3 nucleotides read TGCGCCAGCAGCTGGGGCCGGGTTGGCACAGATACGCAGTATTTT. Residues: CASSWGRVGTDTQYF.